This T cell receptor beta chain was sequenced for a study of T-cell reconstitution after alpha-beta-depleted transplantation in children (dated by TCRdb to about 2016). General notes on the study: The study quantitatively tracked T-cell immune reconstitution after TCRalphabeta/CD19-depleted allogeneic hematopoietic cell transplantation in children using TCR repertoire profiling.

The CDR3 measures 15 amino acids from cysteine to phenylalanine. The retained sequence is limited to the CDR3, 45 bases, with the frame set at the first base. The CDR1 and CDR2 encoded by the germline V gene are SGHRS and YFSETQ. V lost 1 base and J lost 5 bases; the stretch between them is 13 bases long. With regard to this clonotype: The antigen it binds to is not known. Base-call qualities are not available, and no considerably larger clone is one nucleotide away.

Library preparation was by PCR. TCRdb shows the sequencer as Illumina HiSeq 2500. TCR library preparation used molecular barcoding, with unique molecular identifiers applied to normalize quantification of the TCRbeta repertoire. TCRdb trimmed the raw reads at Q25, called clones with MiXCR and kept productive beta chains. Entries are consolidated by CDR3 protein sequence, retaining the most common genes and DNA. The sample includes around 700,000 distinct CDR3 sequences, with 13% observed a single time. Of the sample, 0.79% is held by the ten largest clones. Study-wide conclusions, independent of this receptor: In some patients, the high TCRbeta diversity seen at day 60 was put down to recipient T cells and intrathymic progenitors that had survived conditioning. Over subsequent months, a decline in hyperexpanded clone frequencies was noted, and after one year, T-cell counts and TCRbeta diversity were mostly ascribed to newly produced T cells. About two months after transplant, the apparently early recovery of alphabetaT-cell counts reportedly depended on just several hundred clones that had expanded rapidly and came from non-depleted graft cells.

This specimen's treatment or condition label, per the study, means: allogeneic hematopoietic cell transplantation with graft depleted of TCRalphabeta T cells and CD19 B cells. Transplant recipients were children who received TCRalphabeta/CD19-depleted allogeneic hematopoietic cell grafts. The sequence was obtained from a girl aged 2 to 10 with congenital amegakaryocytic thrombocytopenia, due to receive a stem cell transplant. The starting material was PBMCs, obtained before TCRalphabeta/CD19-depleted stem cell transplant. The chain joins TRBV5-1 to TRBJ2-1; no D segment can be confidently identified. The CDR3: CASSLISFSHNEQFF. The sequenced DNA is TGCGCCAGCAGCTTGATTAGCTTTTCCCACAATGAGCAGTTCTTC.